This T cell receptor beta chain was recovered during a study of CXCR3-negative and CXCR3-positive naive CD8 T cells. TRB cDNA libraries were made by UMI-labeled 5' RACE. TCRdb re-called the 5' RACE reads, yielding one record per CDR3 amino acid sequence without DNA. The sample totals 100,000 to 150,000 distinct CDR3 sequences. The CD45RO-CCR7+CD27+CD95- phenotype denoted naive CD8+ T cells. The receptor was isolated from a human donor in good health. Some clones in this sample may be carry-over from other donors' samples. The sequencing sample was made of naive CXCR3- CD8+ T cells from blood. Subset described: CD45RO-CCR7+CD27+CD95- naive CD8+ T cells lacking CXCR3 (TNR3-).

The CDR3 region is CASSLWSDRSSGNTIYF. The rearrangement uses TRBV28 and TRBJ1-3; the TRBD1 assignment by TCRdb is unverifiable without DNA. The germline V gene encodes CDR1 MDHEN and CDR2 SYDVKM. The CDR3 length is 17 residues.